The 14 T cell receptor beta chains below come from one sample, sequenced in a study of blood T cell repertoires in COVID-19. Measured with immunoSEQ multiplex PCR; TCRdb has only the in-frame clones, and not every one. The sample has about 100,000 clones; over 75% are singletons. Sequenced material: peripheral blood. Receptors originate from a woman in her 30s with acute or convalescent COVID-19.

The V and J genes are TRBV28 and TRBJ2-7, with 8 bases that match TRBD2. CDR3 length equals 14 residues. Germline trimming cut 3 bases from V and 7 bases from J; bases unmatched to any gene: 8. Germline CDR1 is MDHEN and CDR2 is SYDVKM. The DNA of the CDR3 is TGTGCCAGCAGTTTTCGGGGGGGGCCCGGTGAGCAGTACTTC. This codes for CASSFRGGPGEQYF.

The J gene is TRBJ1-1, the V gene TRBV28; D is ambiguous. The CDR3 runs to 14 residues. CDR1 and CDR2 (germline): MDHEN, SYDVKM. V shed 2 bases and J shed 7 bases, with 14 bases lying between them. The CDR3 DNA reads TGTGCCAGCAGTTTAGACCCCATGGGGAGTGAAGCTTTCTTT. This codes for CASSLDPMGSEAFF.

The chain employs TRBV4-1 and TRBJ2-3; a possible D gene is TRBD2 (5 bases). CDR1 is MGHRA and CDR2 is YSYEKL in the germline V gene. Trimming left V 6 bases short and J 2 bases short, with 18 bases between. This CDR3 contains 16 residues. The CDR3 bases are TGCGCCAGCAGGAGCACCTCTCGGGGTCTCACAGATACGCAGTATTTT. Translated, it gives CASRSTSRGLTDTQYF.

The count of this clone is one. The CDR3 coding sequence is TGTGCCAGCAGCTTACGACAGGACCATAATTCACCCCTCCACTTT. This translates into CASSLRQDHNSPLHF. The chain employs TRBV7-9 and TRBJ1-6; D might be TRBD1 (6 bases). This CDR3 is 15 amino acids long. CDR1 is SEHNR, CDR2 FQNEAQ, per germline (reference sequence). V was trimmed by 2 bases and J by 5 bases, leaving 10 bases between them.

The chain links TRBV11-2 to TRBJ1-5; D call uncertain. Germline CDR1 and CDR2: SGHAT and FQNNGV. The CDR3 extends over 13 amino acids. V was shortened by 2 bases and J by 5 bases, with 7 bases between the two germline ends. The CDR3 DNA follows: TGTGCCAGCAGCTTAAACATATATCAGCCCCAGCATTTT. Protein: CASSLNIYQPQHF.

This chain connects TRBV7-2 to TRBJ1-2; 8 nucleotides align to TRBD1. CDR3 length equals 16 residues. The V gene end was trimmed by 5 bases and the J gene end by 2 bases; junction bases not matched to a gene: 10. Germline V gene data show CDR1 as SGHTA and CDR2 as FQGNSA. The CDR3 DNA is TGTGCCAGCAGCCCCTGGCCCGGGACAGGAAACTATGGCTACACCTTC. Its translation is CASSPWPGTGNYGYTF. Drawing the rest from reference TRBV7-2 and TRBJ1-2, the complete variable domain is GAGVSQSPSNKVTEKGKDVELRCDPISGHTALYWYRQSLGQGLEFLIYFQGNSAPDKSGLPSDRFSAERTGGSVSTLTIQRTQQEDSAVYLCASSPWPGTGNYGYTFGSGTRLTVV.

The genes are TRBV27 and TRBJ1-2; D ambiguous. The CDR3 spans 14 residues. Trimming pared 2 bases from V and 6 bases from J, leaving 13 bases between. Germline CDR1 MNHEY, CDR2 SMNVEV (reference sequence). The CDR3 reads CASSLTPGVDGYTF. DNA for the CDR3: TGTGCCAGCAGTTTAACCCCCGGGGTGGATGGCTACACCTTC.

The rearrangement joins TRBV4-1 to TRBJ1-5; 8 bases are a match to TRBD1. The length of the CDR3 is 14 residues. Germline V lookup: CDR1 MGHRA, CDR2 YSYEKL. The V and J ends lost 3 bases and 7 bases, in that order; junction bases with no gene match: 5. The CDR3 region is CASSHRDRGQPQHF. CDR3 bases: TGCGCCAGCAGCCACCGAGACAGGGGCCAGCCCCAGCATTTT.

In its sample, this clone was seen a few times. The chain combines TRBV6-4 with TRBJ2-1, with 9 bases lining up with TRBD1. The J segment lost 4 bases and the V segment lost 2 bases, leaving 9 bases of the junction unmatched. This CDR3 spans 17 amino acids. CDR1 is MRHNA, CDR2 SNTAGT, per germline. The CDR3 here is CASSDLGQGNIYNEQFF. CDR3 nucleotide sequence: TGTGCCAGCAGTGACCTGGGACAGGGCAATATATACAATGAGCAGTTCTTC.

V is TRBV6-4 and J is TRBJ1-5; maybe TRBD1 (6 bases). The CDR3 extends over 16 amino acids. V shed 5 bases and J shed 4 bases, with 18 bases lying between them. The germline V gene encodes CDR1 MRHNA and CDR2 SNTAGT. CDR3 nucleotide sequence: TGTGCCAGCAGTCCTGCGGGGGGCCCACTAAATCAGCCCCAGCATTTT. Protein sequence: CASSPAGGPLNQPQHF.

V and J are TRBV10-3 and TRBJ2-5; no definite D call. The CDR3 consists of 11 residues. V lost 10 bases and J 0 bases, leaving 6 bases between the germline ends. In germline, CDR1 is ENHRY, CDR2 SYGVKD. In DNA, the CDR3 is TGTGCCACGGAGTACCAAGAGACCCAGTACTTC. This gives the protein CATEYQETQYF.

The chain joins TRBV7-8 to TRBJ1-5; D not certain. The V and J ends lost 0 bases and 4 bases respectively, with 4 bases between them. The germline gives CDR1 SGHVS, CDR2 FQNEAQ. There are 13 residues in the CDR3. Written as DNA, the CDR3 is TGTGCCAGCAGCTTAGCCAATAATCAGCCCCAGCATTTT. The encoded protein is CASSLANNQPQHF. Variable domain in full (rest from reference TRBV7-8 and TRBJ1-5): GAGVSQSPRYKVAKRGQDVALRCDPISGHVSLFWYQQALGQGPEFLTYFQNEAQLDKSGLPSDRFFAERPEGSVSTLKIQRTQQEDSAVYLCASSLANNQPQHFGDGTRLSIL.

This clone was observed a single time. This rearrangement joins TRBV11-2 to TRBJ2-1; TRBD2 agrees at 9 bases. The CDR3 is made up of 18 amino acids. Per the germline V gene, CDR1 is SGHAT and CDR2 is FQNNGV. J was trimmed by 1 base and V by 2 bases; bases with no gene match: 9. The CDR3, as DNA: TGTGCCAGCAGCTTATTAGCGGGGGTCGCCCTATCCTACAATGAGCAGTTCTTC. This encodes CASSLLAGVALSYNEQFF.

The chain combines TRBV2 with TRBJ1-1; the D gene is possibly TRBD1 (5 bases). The CDR3 has 12 residues. Germline V CDR1 and CDR2: SNHLY, FYNNEI. Trimming took 6 bases from V and 8 from J, leaving 13 bases between them. CDR3 protein: CASSGTGLEAFF. Written as DNA, the CDR3 is TGTGCCAGCAGCGGGACCGGACTAGAAGCTTTCTTT.